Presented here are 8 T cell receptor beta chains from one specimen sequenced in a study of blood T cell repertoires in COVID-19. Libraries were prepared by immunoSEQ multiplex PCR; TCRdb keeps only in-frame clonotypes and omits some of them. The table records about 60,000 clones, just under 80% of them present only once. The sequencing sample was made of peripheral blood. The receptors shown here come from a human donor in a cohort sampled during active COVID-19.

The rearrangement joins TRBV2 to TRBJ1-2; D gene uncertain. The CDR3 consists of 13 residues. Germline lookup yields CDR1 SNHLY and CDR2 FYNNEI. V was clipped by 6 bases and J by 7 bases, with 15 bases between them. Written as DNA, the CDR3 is TGTGCCAGCAGGCTAACAGAGCTTGGTGGCTACACCTTC. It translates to CASRLTELGGYTF.

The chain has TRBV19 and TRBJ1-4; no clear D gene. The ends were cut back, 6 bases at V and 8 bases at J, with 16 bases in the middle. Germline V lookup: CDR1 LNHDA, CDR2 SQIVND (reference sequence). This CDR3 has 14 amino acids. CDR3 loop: CASSQGGGNEKLFF. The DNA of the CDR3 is TGTGCCAGTAGCCAAGGAGGAGGGAACGAAAAACTGTTTTTT.

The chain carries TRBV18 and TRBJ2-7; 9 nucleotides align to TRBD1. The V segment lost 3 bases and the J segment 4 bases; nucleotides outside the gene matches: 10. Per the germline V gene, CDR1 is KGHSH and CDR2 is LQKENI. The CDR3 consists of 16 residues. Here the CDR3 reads CASSPTTGQGFYEQYF. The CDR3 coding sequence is TGTGCCAGCTCACCCACGACGGGACAGGGTTTTTACGAGCAGTACTTC.

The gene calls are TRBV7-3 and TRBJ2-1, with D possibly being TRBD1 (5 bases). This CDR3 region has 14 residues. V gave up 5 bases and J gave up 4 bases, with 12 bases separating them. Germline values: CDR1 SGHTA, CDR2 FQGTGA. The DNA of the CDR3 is TGTGCCAGCAGCCCAGAAGGGGCTTACAATGAGCAGTTCTTC. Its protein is CASSPEGAYNEQFF.

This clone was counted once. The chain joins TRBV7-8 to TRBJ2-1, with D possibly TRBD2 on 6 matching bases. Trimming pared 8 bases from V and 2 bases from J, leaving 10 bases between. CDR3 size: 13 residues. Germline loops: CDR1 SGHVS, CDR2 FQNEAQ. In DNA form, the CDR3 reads TGTGCCAGCGGTACGGGGGCCTACAATGAGCAGTTCTTC. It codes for CASGTGAYNEQFF.

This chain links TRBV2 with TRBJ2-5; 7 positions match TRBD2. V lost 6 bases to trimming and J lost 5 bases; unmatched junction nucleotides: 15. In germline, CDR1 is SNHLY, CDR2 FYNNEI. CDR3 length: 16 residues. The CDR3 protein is CASSRPLGRRSETQYF. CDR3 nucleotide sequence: TGTGCCAGCAGCCGACCCCTCGGGAGGCGCAGTGAGACCCAGTACTTC.

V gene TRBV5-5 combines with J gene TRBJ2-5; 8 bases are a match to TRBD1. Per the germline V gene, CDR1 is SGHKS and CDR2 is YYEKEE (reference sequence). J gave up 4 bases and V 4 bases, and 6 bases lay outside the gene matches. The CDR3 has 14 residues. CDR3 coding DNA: TGTGCCAGCAGCCTCGGACAGGGCAGAGAGACCCAGTACTTC. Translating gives CASSLGQGRETQYF.

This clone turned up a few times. The CDR3 is CASSPPIAGGFRGYTF. CDR3 nucleotides: TGTGCCAGCTCACCACCTATAGCAGGGGGCTTCCGTGGCTACACCTTC. The rearrangement uses TRBV18 and TRBJ1-2; 8 bases fit TRBD1. This CDR3 has 16 amino acids. Unmatched junction bases numbered 10, after V lost 0 bases and J lost 7 bases. Germline V gene lookup returns CDR1 KGHSH and CDR2 LQKENI.